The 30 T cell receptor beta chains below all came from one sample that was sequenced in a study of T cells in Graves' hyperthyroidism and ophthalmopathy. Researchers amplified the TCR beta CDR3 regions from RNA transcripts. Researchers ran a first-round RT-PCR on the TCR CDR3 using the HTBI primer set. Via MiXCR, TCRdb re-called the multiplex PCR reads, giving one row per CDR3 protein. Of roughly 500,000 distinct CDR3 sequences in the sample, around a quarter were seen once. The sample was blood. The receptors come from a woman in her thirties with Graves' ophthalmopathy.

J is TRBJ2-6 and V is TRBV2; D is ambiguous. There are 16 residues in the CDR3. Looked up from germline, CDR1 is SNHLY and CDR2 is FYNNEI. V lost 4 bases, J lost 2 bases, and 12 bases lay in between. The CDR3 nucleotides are TGTGCCAGCAGTGGCCCCCGAAAGGCTGGGGCCAACGTCCTGACTTTC. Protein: CASSGPRKAGANVLTF.

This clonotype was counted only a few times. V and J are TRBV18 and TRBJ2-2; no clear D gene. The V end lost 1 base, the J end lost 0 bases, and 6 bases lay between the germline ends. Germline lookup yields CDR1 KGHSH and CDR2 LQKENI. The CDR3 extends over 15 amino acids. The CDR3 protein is CASSPRVANTGELFF. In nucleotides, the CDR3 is TGTGCCAGCTCACCACGTGTCGCGAACACCGGGGAGCTGTTTTTT.

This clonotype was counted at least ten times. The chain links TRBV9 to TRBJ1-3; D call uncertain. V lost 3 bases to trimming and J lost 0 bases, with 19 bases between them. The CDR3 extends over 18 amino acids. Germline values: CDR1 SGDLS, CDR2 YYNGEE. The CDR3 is CASSGADFTRSSGNTIYF. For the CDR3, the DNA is TGTGCCAGCAGCGGGGCGGACTTTACCCGGTCCTCTGGAAACACCATATATTTT.

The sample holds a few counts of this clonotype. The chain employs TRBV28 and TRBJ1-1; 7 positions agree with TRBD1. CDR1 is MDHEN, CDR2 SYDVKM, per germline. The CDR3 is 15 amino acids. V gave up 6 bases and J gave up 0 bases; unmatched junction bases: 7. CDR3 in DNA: TGTGCCAGCAGGACCGCACAGGGGATGAACACTGAAGCTTTCTTT. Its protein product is CASRTAQGMNTEAFF.

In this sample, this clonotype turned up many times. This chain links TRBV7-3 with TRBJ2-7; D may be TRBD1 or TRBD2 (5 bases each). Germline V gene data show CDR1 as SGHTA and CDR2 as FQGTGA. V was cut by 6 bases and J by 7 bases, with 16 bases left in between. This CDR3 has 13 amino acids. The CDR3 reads CASSLDISGEQYF. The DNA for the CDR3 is TGTGCCAGCAGTTTGGACATCTCGGGGGAGCAGTACTTC.

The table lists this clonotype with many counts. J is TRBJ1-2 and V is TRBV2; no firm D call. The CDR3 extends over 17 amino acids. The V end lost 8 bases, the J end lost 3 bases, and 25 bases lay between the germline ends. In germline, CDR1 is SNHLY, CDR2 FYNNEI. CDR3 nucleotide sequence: TGTGCCAGCCTACCGCCCCTCGAAGAAAAGCGGGACTATGGCTACACCTTC. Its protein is CASLPPLEEKRDYGYTF.

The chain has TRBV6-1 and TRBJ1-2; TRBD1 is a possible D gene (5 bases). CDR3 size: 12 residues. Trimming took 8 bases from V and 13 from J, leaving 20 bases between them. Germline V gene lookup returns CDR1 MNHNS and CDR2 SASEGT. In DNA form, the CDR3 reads TGTGCCAGCTCCCAGATTATGGGGGAAGGCACCTTC. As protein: CASSQIMGEGTF.

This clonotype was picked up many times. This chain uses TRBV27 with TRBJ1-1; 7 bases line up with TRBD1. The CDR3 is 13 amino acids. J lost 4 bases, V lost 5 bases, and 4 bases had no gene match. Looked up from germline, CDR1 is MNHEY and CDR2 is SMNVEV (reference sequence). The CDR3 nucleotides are TGTGCCAGCAGTACACAGGGGTCCACTGAAGCTTTCTTT. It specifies CASSTQGSTEAFF.

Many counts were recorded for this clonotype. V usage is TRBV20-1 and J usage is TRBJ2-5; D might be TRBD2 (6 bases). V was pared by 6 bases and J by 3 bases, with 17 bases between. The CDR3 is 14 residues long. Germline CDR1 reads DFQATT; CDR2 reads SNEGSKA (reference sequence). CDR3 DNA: TGCAGTGCAAAACGGACTATTAAGAAAGAGACCCAGTACTTC. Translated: CSAKRTIKKETQYF.

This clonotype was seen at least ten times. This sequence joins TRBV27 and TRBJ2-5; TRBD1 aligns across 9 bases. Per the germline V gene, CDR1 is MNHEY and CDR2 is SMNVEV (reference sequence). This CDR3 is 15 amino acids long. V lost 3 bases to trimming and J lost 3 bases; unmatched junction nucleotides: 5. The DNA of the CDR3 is TGTGCCAGCAGTTTTACTACAGGGGGCAAAGAGACCCAGTACTTC. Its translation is CASSFTTGGKETQYF.

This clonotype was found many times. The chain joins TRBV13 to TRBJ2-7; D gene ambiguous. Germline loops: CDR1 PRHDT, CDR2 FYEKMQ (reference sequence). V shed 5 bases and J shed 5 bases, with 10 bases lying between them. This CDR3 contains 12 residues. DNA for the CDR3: TGTGCCAGCAGCACAAGTCTCCACGAGCAGTACTTC. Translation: CASSTSLHEQYF.

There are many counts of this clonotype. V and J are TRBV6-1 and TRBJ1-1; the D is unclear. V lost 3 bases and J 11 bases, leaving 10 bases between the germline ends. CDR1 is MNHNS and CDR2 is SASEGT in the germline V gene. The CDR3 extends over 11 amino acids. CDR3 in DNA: TGTGCCAGCAGTGACCCTGCCGCGGCTTTCTTT. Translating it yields CASSDPAAAFF.

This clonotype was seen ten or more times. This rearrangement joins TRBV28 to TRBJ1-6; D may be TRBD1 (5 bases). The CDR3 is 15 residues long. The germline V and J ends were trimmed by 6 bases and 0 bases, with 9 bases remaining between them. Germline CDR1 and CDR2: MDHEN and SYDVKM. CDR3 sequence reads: CASSPGSSYNSPLHF. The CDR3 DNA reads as TGTGCCAGCAGCCCAGGGAGCTCCTATAATTCACCCCTCCACTTT.

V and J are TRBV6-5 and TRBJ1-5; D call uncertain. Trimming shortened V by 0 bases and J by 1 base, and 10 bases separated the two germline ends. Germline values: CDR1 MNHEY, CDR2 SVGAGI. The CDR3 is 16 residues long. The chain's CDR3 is CASSYSGRPSNQPQHF. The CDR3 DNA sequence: TGTGCCAGCAGTTACTCTGGCAGGCCAAGCAATCAGCCCCAGCATTTT.

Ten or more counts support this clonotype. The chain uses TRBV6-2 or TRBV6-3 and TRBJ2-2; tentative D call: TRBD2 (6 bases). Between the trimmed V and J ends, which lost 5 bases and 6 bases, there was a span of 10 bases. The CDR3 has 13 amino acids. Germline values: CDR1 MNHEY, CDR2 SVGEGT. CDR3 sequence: CASSRLDPGELFF. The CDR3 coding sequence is TGTGCCAGCAGTAGACTAGACCCCGGGGAGCTGTTTTTT.

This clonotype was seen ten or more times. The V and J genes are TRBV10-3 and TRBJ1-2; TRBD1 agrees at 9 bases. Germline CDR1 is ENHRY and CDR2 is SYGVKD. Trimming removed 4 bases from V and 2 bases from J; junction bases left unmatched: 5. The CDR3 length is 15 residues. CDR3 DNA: TGTGCCATCAGTGCGGGACAGGGACCAAACTATGGCTACACCTTC. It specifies CAISAGQGPNYGYTF.

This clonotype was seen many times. This CDR3 reads CASSEDRVHEQYF. The CDR3, as DNA: TGTGCCAGCAGTGAAGACAGGGTACACGAGCAGTACTTC. The chain combines TRBV6-1 with TRBJ2-7, with a tentative D call TRBD1 (6 bases). This CDR3 spans 13 amino acids. Trimming removed 1 base from V and 5 bases from J, with 9 bases in between. Germline V CDR1 and CDR2: MNHNS, SASEGT.

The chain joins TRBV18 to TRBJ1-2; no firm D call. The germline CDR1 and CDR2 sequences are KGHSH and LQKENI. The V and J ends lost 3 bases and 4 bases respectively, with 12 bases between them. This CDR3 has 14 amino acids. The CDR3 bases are TGTGCCAGCTCACCGGCCCGCGCTTCCTATGGCTACACCTTC. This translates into CASSPARASYGYTF.

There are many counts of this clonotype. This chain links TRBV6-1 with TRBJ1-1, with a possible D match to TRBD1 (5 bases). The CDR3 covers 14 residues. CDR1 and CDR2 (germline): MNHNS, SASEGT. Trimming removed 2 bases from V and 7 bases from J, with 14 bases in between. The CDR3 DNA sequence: TGTGCCAGCAGTGAAACGGATTGGGGCCTTGAAGCTTTCTTT. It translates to CASSETDWGLEAFF.

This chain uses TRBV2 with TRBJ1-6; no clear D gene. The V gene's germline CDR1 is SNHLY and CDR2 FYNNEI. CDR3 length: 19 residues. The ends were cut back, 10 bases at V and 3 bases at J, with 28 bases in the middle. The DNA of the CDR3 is TGTGCCATCTCCGGACCGGAGACCCCGCCTAGCGGCTATAATTCACCCCTCCACTTT. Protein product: CAISGPETPPSGYNSPLHF.

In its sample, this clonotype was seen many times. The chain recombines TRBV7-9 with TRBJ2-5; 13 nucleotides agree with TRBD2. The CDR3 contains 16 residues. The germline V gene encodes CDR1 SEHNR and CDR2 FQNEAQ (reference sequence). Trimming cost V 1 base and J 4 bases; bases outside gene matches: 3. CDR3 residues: CASSLERTSGGETQYF. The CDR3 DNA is TGTGCCAGCAGCTTAGAGCGGACTAGCGGGGGAGAGACCCAGTACTTC.

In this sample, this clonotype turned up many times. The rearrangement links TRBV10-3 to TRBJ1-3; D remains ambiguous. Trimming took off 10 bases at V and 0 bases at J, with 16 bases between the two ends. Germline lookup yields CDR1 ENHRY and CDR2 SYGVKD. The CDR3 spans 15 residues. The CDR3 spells CATAPGITSGNTIYF. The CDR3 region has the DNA TGTGCCACTGCTCCGGGGATAACCTCTGGAAACACCATATATTTT.

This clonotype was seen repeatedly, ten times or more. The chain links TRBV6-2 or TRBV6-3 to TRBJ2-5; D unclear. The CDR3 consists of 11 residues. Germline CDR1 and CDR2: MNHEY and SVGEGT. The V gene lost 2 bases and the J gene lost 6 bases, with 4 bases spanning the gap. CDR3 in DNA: TGTGCCAGCAGTTACGGAAAGACCCAGTACTTC. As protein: CASSYGKTQYF.

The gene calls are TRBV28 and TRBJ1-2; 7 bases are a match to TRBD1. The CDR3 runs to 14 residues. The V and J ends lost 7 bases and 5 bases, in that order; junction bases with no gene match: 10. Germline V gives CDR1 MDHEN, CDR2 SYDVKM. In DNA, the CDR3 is TGTGCCAGCATGCTGGATGGGGACAGTTATGGCTACACCTTC. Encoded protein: CASMLDGDSYGYTF.

CDR3 protein: CASSPTSGGSETQYF. The DNA of the CDR3 is TGTGCCAGCAGCCCGACTAGCGGGGGGAGTGAGACCCAGTACTTC. The chain uses TRBV6-1 and TRBJ2-5; 13 nucleotides agree with TRBD2. V shed 6 bases, J shed 5 bases, and the junction held 6 bases outside the gene matches. The CDR3 length is 15 residues. The germline CDR1 and CDR2 sequences are MNHNS and SASEGT.

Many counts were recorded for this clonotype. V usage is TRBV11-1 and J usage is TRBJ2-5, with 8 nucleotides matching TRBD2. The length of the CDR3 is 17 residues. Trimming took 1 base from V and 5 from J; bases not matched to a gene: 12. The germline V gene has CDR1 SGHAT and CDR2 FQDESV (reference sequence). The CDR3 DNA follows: TGTGCCAGCAGCTTAGGAGTCGGTAGCGGGACTAGGGAGACCCAGTACTTC. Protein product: CASSLGVGSGTRETQYF.

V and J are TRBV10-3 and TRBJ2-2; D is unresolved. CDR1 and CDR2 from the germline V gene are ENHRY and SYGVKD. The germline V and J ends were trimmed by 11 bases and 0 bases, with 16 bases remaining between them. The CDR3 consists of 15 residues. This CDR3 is CAARNKLTNTGELFF. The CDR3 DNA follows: TGTGCCGCCCGGAATAAGCTAACGAACACCGGGGAGCTGTTTTTT.

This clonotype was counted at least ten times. CDR3 protein: CASSSGQGLSNYGYTF. In DNA, the CDR3 is TGCGCCAGCAGCAGCGGACAGGGCCTGTCTAACTATGGCTACACCTTC. The rearrangement joins TRBV5-1 to TRBJ1-2; 8 positions match TRBD1. Germline lookup yields CDR1 SGHRS and CDR2 YFSETQ. The CDR3 length is 16 residues. The trim removed 4 bases at V and 0 bases at J, leaving 8 bases unmatched.

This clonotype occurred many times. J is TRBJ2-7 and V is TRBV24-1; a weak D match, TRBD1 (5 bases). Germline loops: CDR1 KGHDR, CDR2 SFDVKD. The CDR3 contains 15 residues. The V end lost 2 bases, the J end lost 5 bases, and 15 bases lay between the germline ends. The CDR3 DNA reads TGTGCCACCAGTGATTCCGTTCAGGGTGGGGACGAGCAGTACTTC. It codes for CATSDSVQGGDEQYF.

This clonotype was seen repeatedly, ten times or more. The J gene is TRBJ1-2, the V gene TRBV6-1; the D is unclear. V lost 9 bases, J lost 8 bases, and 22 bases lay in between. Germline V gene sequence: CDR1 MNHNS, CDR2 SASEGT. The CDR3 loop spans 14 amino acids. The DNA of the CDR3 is TGTGCCAGTAAGGCGAGGATTTTAGCTGAAGGCTACACCTTC. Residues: CASKARILAEGYTF.